This TCR beta chain was recovered during a study of cytomegalovirus exposure and HLA in healthy donors. The V and J ends lost 5 bases and 2 bases respectively, with 22 bases between them. CDR3 length: 18 amino acids. Germline V gene sequence: CDR1 LGHNA, CDR2 YNFKEQ. About this clone: What it recognizes is unknown.

It was with 60 Vbeta and 13 Jbeta primers that the PCR ran. TCRdb's copy holds only in-frame clones and misses some; the assay was immunoSEQ multiplex PCR. Of approximately 130,000 clones listed, about 78% are singletons. Study-wide results and limits: It was in a later analysis that TCR association rates were seen to vary by HLA locus, highest for DRB1 and lowest for HLA-C. Analysis performed later found under 20,000 TCR beta sequences associated with HLA alleles at 0.05 false discovery rate.

Specimen: PBMCs. This rearrangement joins TRBV4-2 to TRBJ2-4, with D possibly matching TRBD2 (5 bases). The receptor's source is a man between 50 and 59 years old in good health and CMV-seropositive. Here the CDR3 reads CASSVSTEDALSKNIQYF. As DNA, the CDR3 is TGTGCCAGCAGCGTGAGTACGGAGGACGCCCTTTCCAAAAACATTCAGTACTTC.